The next 27 T cell receptor beta chains were all read from a single sample in a study of Tregs in tolerant kidney transplant recipients. Clones were sequenced by immunoSEQ multiplex PCR, and TCRdb holds only the in-frame ones, with some missing. The sample contains about 73,000 clones, about 91% of which appear only once. The sequencing used Tregs from blood, collected before the transplant. The receptor source for this set is a human donor who received a combined kidney and bone marrow transplant.

This chain uses TRBV29-1 with TRBJ1-2; 8 positions agree with TRBD1. Per germline, CDR1 SQVTM and CDR2 ANQGSEA. CDR3 length equals 13 residues. Trimming removed 8 bases from V and 4 bases from J; junction bases left unmatched: 9. The CDR3 region has the DNA TGCAGCATCAGCAGGGGGCACGGCTATGGCTACACCTTC. Residues: CSISRGHGYGYTF.

A few counts support this clone. The chain has TRBV7-3 and TRBJ2-1; TRBD2 agrees at 8 bases. Germline V gene data show CDR1 as SGHTA and CDR2 as FQGTGA. The CDR3 has 16 amino acids. V shed 7 bases, J shed 0 bases, and the junction held 8 bases outside the gene matches. The CDR3 region has the DNA TGTGCCAGCACCCTACCAGCGGGAGACTCCTACAATGAGCAGTTCTTC. Residues: CASTLPAGDSYNEQFF.

The count of this clone is one. J is TRBJ2-2 and V is TRBV29-1; D unresolved. The germline gives CDR1 SQVTM, CDR2 ANQGSEA. V lost 4 bases and J lost 7, with 10 bases in between. This CDR3 spans 12 amino acids. The CDR3 is CSVGIRYGELFF. The CDR3 nucleotides are TGCAGCGTTGGAATCCGATACGGGGAGCTGTTTTTT.

The rearrangement uses TRBV6-1 and TRBJ2-7; D is uncertain. This CDR3 has 13 residues. The germline CDR1 and CDR2 sequences are MNHNS and SASEGT. Trimming removed 10 bases from V and 3 bases from J, with 16 bases in between. The CDR3 sequence is CATSRLVDYEQYF. The CDR3 DNA follows: TGTGCCACCTCACGGCTAGTTGACTACGAGCAGTACTTC.

The J gene is TRBJ2-7, the V gene TRBV29-1; 11 nucleotides line up with TRBD2. This CDR3 is built from 14 residues. V dropped 4 bases and J dropped 7; count of bases not matched to a gene: 9. CDR1 is SQVTM, CDR2 ANQGSEA, per germline. Here the CDR3 reads CSVGRGTSGGEQYF. As DNA, the CDR3 is TGCAGCGTTGGGCGGGGGACTAGCGGCGGTGAGCAGTACTTC.

This chain joins TRBV25-1 and TRBJ2-1; 12 bases are a match to TRBD2. There are 17 residues in the CDR3. V gave up 2 bases and J gave up 5 bases; unmatched junction bases: 7. The germline gives CDR1 MGHDK, CDR2 SYGVNS. Here the CDR3 reads CASSEPSGRAFDNEQFF. DNA for the CDR3: TGTGCCAGCAGTGAACCTAGCGGGAGGGCCTTCGACAATGAGCAGTTCTTC.

The chain has TRBV27 and TRBJ1-3; D perhaps matches TRBD1 (5 bases). The CDR3 is made up of 12 amino acids. The ends were cut back, 7 bases at V and 2 bases at J, with 6 bases in the middle. Germline CDR1 MNHEY, CDR2 SMNVEV (reference sequence). Written as DNA, the CDR3 is TGTGCCAGCATGGACACTGGAAACACCATATATTTT. Translation gives CASMDTGNTIYF.

This chain connects TRBV6-1 to TRBJ1-3; D is uncertain. With 6 bases removed from V and 0 bases from J, the gap between germline ends came to 9 bases. This CDR3 is 14 amino acids long. Germline V gives CDR1 MNHNS, CDR2 SASEGT. The chain's CDR3 is CASRHTLSGNTIYF. The CDR3 DNA reads TGTGCCAGCAGGCATACACTCTCTGGAAACACCATATATTTT.

The chain combines TRBV2 with TRBJ2-1, with D tentatively TRBD2 (5 bases). This CDR3 has 15 residues. From germline, CDR1 is SNHLY and CDR2 FYNNEI. With 4 bases removed from V and 0 bases from J, the gap between germline ends came to 10 bases. CDR3 residues: CASSADYSSYNEQFF. The CDR3 DNA reads as TGTGCCAGCAGTGCCGACTACAGCTCCTACAATGAGCAGTTCTTC.

The CDR3 is CASSVGGLETQYF. CDR3 DNA: TGTGCCAGCAGTGTCGGGGGATTGGAGACCCAGTACTTC. The rearrangement joins TRBV6-1 to TRBJ2-5, with a possible D match to TRBD2 (6 bases). There are 13 residues in the CDR3. Trimming shortened V by 4 bases and J by 5 bases, and 11 bases separated the two germline ends. The germline V gene encodes CDR1 MNHNS and CDR2 SASEGT.

The chain links TRBV9 to TRBJ1-1, with no clear D. CDR1 is SGDLS and CDR2 is YYNGEE in the germline V gene. V lost 0 bases, J lost 3 bases, and 6 bases lay in between. The CDR3 consists of 13 residues. This CDR3 reads CASSVDKDTEAFF. The CDR3 DNA reads TGTGCCAGCAGCGTAGACAAGGACACTGAAGCTTTCTTT.

The chain employs TRBV21-1 and TRBJ2-5; TRBD2, the table's D call, lacks a check against the DNA. TRBV21-1 is a pseudogene segment. The CDR3 spans 16 residues. The chain's CDR3 is CASSGGTSGSQETQYF. The CDR3 nucleotides are TGTGCCAGCAGCGGAGGGACTAGCGGCTCACAAGAGACCCAGTACTTC.

The sample holds a few counts of this clone. The chain uses TRBV6-5 and TRBJ1-5, with 9 bases identical to TRBD1. The V gene's germline CDR1 is MNHEY and CDR2 SVGAGI. J gave up 7 bases and V 5 bases, and 9 bases lay outside the gene matches. This CDR3 spans 15 amino acids. In DNA form, the CDR3 reads TGTGCCAGCAGTATACAGGGGGCGCGGGAACAGCCCCAGCATTTT. Translation: CASSIQGAREQPQHF.

This rearrangement joins TRBV5-4 to TRBJ2-5, with 12 nucleotides matching TRBD2. J lost 7 bases, V lost 3 bases, and 10 bases had no gene match. The CDR3 is 16 amino acids. Germline CDR1 is SGHNT and CDR2 is YYREEE (reference sequence). CDR3 nucleotides: TGTGCCAGCAGCTCGGGGACTAGCGGGTTTGGGGGGACCCAGTACTTC. Its protein product is CASSSGTSGFGGTQYF.

The count of this clone is one. The chain combines TRBV27 with TRBJ2-1, with D perhaps matching TRBD1 (6 bases). Germline CDR1 and CDR2: MNHEY and SMNVEV (reference sequence). The ends were cut back, 3 bases at V and 5 bases at J, with 14 bases in the middle. This CDR3 has 15 residues. The CDR3 coding sequence is TGTGCCAGCAGTTTTCAGGGGACGACTGACAATGAGCAGTTCTTC. Translation gives CASSFQGTTDNEQFF.

The rearrangement links TRBV7-2 to TRBJ2-5, with TRBD2 matching over 10 bases. There are 16 residues in the CDR3. CDR1 and CDR2 from the germline V gene are SGHTA and FQGNSA. V shed 2 bases, J shed 5 bases, and the junction held 8 bases outside the gene matches. CDR3 sequence reads: CASSLSSGRAMETQYF. CDR3 nucleotide sequence: TGTGCCAGCAGCTTAAGCAGCGGGAGGGCCATGGAGACCCAGTACTTC.

The chain links TRBV7-3 to TRBJ2-1; 7 bases are a match to TRBD1. This CDR3 is built from 12 residues. Germline loops: CDR1 SGHTA, CDR2 FQGTGA. J was trimmed by 12 bases and V by 5 bases; bases with no gene match: 7. The CDR3 region is CASSDHRGLQFF. The CDR3 nucleotides are TGTGCCAGCAGCGACCACAGGGGCCTGCAGTTCTTC.

The gene calls are TRBV5-6 and TRBJ2-5; TRBD2 is a possible D gene (5 bases). The CDR3 is made up of 15 amino acids. The germline V and J ends were trimmed by 4 bases and 4 bases, with 17 bases remaining between them. Per the germline V gene, CDR1 is SGHDT and CDR2 is YYEEEE. CDR3 DNA sequence: TGTGCCAGCAGCGCCCCAGCATTCGGAGGAGAGACCCAGTACTTC. It translates to CASSAPAFGGETQYF. Combining the CDR3 with reference TRBV5-6 and TRBJ2-5 gives the whole variable domain DAGVTQSPTHLIKTRGQQVTLRCSPKSGHDTVSWYQQALGQGPQFIFQYYEEEERQRGNFPDRFSGHQFPNYSSELNVNALLLGDSALYLCASSAPAFGGETQYFGPGTRLLVL.

The chain recombines TRBV7-8 with TRBJ2-5; 10 bases agree with TRBD1. The J call may be in error: the DNA end matches TRBJ2-7 better. Germline V gene sequence: CDR1 SGHVS, CDR2 FQNEAQ. The CDR3 runs to 18 residues. The CDR3 bases are TGTGCCAGCAGCTTAGTTGCGCCCGGGACAGGGGAAGGGTACGAGCAGTACTTC. Translated: CASSLVAPGTGEGYEQYF.

The rearrangement joins TRBV29-1 to TRBJ2-3; D ambiguous. V was clipped by 4 bases and J by 5 bases, with 13 bases between them. Germline V lookup: CDR1 SQVTM, CDR2 ANQGSEA. The CDR3 totals 13 residues. DNA for the CDR3: TGCAGCGTTGGAGAACACAGACGAGATACGCAGTATTTT. Translation: CSVGEHRRDTQYF.

The CDR3 protein is CASSKDRYKEAFF. CDR3 in DNA: TGTGCCAGCAGCAAGGACAGGTACAAAGAAGCTTTCTTT. The chain recombines TRBV11-1 with TRBJ1-1; 7 positions match TRBD1. V shed 5 bases, J shed 8 bases, and the junction held 8 bases outside the gene matches. This CDR3 has 13 residues. CDR1 is SGHAT and CDR2 is FQDESV in the germline V gene (reference sequence).

The chain employs TRBV6-6 and TRBJ2-2; no definite D call. The CDR3 totals 12 residues. V lost 4 bases and J lost 8, with 8 bases in between. Germline CDR1 and CDR2: MNHNY and SVGAGI (reference sequence). DNA for the CDR3: TGTGCCAGCAGTTTCCCGAGAGGGGAGCTGTTTTTT. This encodes CASSFPRGELFF.

The CDR3 loop is CASSITITGGPYNEQFF. As DNA, the CDR3 is TGTGCCAGCAGCATCACCATAACAGGGGGCCCCTACAATGAGCAGTTCTTC. The chain employs TRBV7-8 and TRBJ2-1, with 9 bases matching TRBD1. The CDR3 covers 17 residues. V was pared by 5 bases and J by 2 bases, with 10 bases of the junction left unmatched. Germline assignment: CDR1 SGHVS and CDR2 FQNEAQ.

The CDR3 sequence is CASSLAQGDYGYTF. CDR3 DNA: TGTGCCAGCAGCTTGGCACAGGGAGACTATGGCTACACCTTC. This sequence joins TRBV7-2 and TRBJ1-2; D is perhaps TRBD1 (6 bases). In germline, CDR1 is SGHTA, CDR2 FQGNSA. Trimming removed 3 bases from V and 3 bases from J, with 11 bases in between. The length of the CDR3 is 14 residues.

The chain recombines TRBV14 with TRBJ2-7; D gene ambiguous. The V gene's germline CDR1 is SGHDN and CDR2 FVKESK. V was cut by 1 base and J by 2 bases, with 9 bases left in between. The CDR3 runs to 14 residues. The CDR3 loop reads CASSQGLRAYEQYF. The CDR3, as DNA: TGTGCCAGCAGCCAAGGACTGAGAGCCTACGAGCAGTACTTC.

The rearrangement links TRBV6-6 to TRBJ1-2; D is unresolved. Per the germline V gene, CDR1 is MNHNY and CDR2 is SVGAGI (reference sequence). The CDR3 length is 11 residues. V was cut by 8 bases and J by 1 base, with 5 bases left in between. The DNA of the CDR3 is TGTGCCAGCTTCCTTAACTATGGCTACACCTTC. This gives the protein CASFLNYGYTF.

The chain recombines TRBV28 with TRBJ2-7; 11 bases are shared with TRBD2. CDR3 length equals 15 residues. The V and J ends lost 2 bases and 5 bases, in that order; junction bases with no gene match: 5. Germline assignment: CDR1 MDHEN and CDR2 SYDVKM. CDR3 bases: TGTGCCAGCAGTTTACTGACTAGCGGGATCAACGAGCAGTACTTC. Translating it yields CASSLLTSGINEQYF.